A single TCR beta chain is shown here with its context. What it binds is unknown. These data belong to a study of neoadjuvant anti-PD-1 for oral cavity cancer. Study results and limitations: Expansion of preexisting intratumoral clones was suggested to aid response. Each response group had just three patients in TCR analyses. Higher pretreatment blood Treg/Th17 ratios correlated with higher pretreatment blood and lower post-treatment tumor TCRbeta clonality.

Two replicates per tumor sample, mostly from about 5.2 ug of genomic DNA. TCRdb's table, derived via immunoSEQ multiplex PCR, lists solely in-frame clones and lacks some. The repertoire holds 7,200 or so clones, with roughly 50% as singletons. The CDR3 consists of 13 residues. Germline values: CDR1 MNHNS, CDR2 SASEGT. The V end lost 2 bases, the J end lost 4 bases, and 8 bases lay between the germline ends. Sequencing used tumor tissue, obtained before nivolumab (anti-PD-1) treatment. The chain is built from TRBV6-1 and TRBJ1-2; possibly TRBD1 for D (5 bases). This TCR derives from a person aged 35-80 years with oral cavity squamous cell carcinoma. The CDR3 loop reads CASSEQGTYGYTF. The DNA of the CDR3 is TGTGCCAGCAGTGAACAGGGCACCTATGGCTACACCTTC.